This entry lists 27 T cell receptor beta chains sequenced from one sample in a study of blood T cell repertoires in COVID-19. Assay: immunoSEQ multiplex PCR; the TCRdb copy retains only in-frame clones and omits some. This table has about 300,000 clones, 87% appearing once. Sequencing was carried out using PBMCs or T cells enriched from blood (not recorded which). The receptors were gathered from a woman in her 30s who had recovered from COVID-19.

The rearrangement joins TRBV9 to TRBJ1-3; perhaps TRBD1 as D (5 bases). CDR1 SGDLS and CDR2 YYNGEE come from the germline V gene. CDR3 length equals 15 residues. V dropped 4 bases and J dropped 4 bases, with 15 bases sitting between them. The chain's CDR3 is CASSPRPGGGNTIYF. DNA of the CDR3: TGTGCCAGCAGCCCCCGACCGGGGGGAGGAAACACCATATATTTT. The full variable domain, in which reference TRBV9 and TRBJ1-3 provide the parts outside the CDR3, is DSGVTQTPKHLITATGQRVTLRCSPRSGDLSVYWYQQSLDQGLQFLIQYYNGEERAKGNILERFSAQQFPDLHSELNLSSLELGDSALYFCASSPRPGGGNTIYFGEGSWLTVV.

This chain joins TRBV7-2 and TRBJ1-1, with 10 positions matching TRBD1. V lost 0 bases and J lost 4; bases outside the gene matches: 5. This CDR3 is built from 16 residues. Germline CDR1 is SGHTA and CDR2 is FQGNSA. CDR3 in amino acids: CASSLAGTGDITEAFF. The DNA of the CDR3 is TGTGCCAGCAGCTTAGCCGGGACAGGGGATATCACTGAAGCTTTCTTT.

This clone was seen only a few times. The chain carries TRBV7-9 and TRBJ1-5; the match to TRBD1 covers 9 bases. The germline V gene encodes CDR1 SEHNR and CDR2 FQNEAQ (reference sequence). J was trimmed by 1 base and V by 3 bases; bases with no gene match: 4. The length of the CDR3 is 16 residues. In DNA form, the CDR3 reads TGTGCCAGCAGCTTGGAAGGACAGGGGAGCAATCAGCCCCAGCATTTT. Its translation: CASSLEGQGSNQPQHF.

The chain carries TRBV2 and TRBJ2-1; 8 bases map to TRBD1. CDR3 size: 12 residues. V trimming: 8 bases; J trimming: 8 bases; junction bases outside the gene matches: 5. Germline V gene lookup returns CDR1 SNHLY and CDR2 FYNNEI. The CDR3 loop reads CASSDREYEQFF. CDR3 nucleotide sequence: TGTGCCAGCTCGGACAGGGAATATGAGCAGTTCTTC. The full variable domain, its missing parts supplied by reference TRBV2 and TRBJ2-1, is EPEVTQTPSHQVTQMGQEVILRCVPISNHLYFYWYRQILGQKVEFLVSFYNNEISEKSEIFDDQFSVERPDGSNFTLKIRSTKLEDSAMYFCASSDREYEQFFGPGTRLTVL.

The chain is built from TRBV7-3 and TRBJ2-5; D may be TRBD1 (6 bases). Germline V gives CDR1 SGHTA, CDR2 FQGTGA. Trimming cost V 4 bases and J 5 bases, with 14 bases left between them. CDR3 size: 14 residues. This CDR3 reads CASSSDRTPETQYF. The CDR3 nucleotides read TGTGCCAGCAGCTCAGACAGGACCCCTGAGACCCAGTACTTC.

V and J are TRBV6-5 and TRBJ2-2; possibly TRBD1 for D (7 bases). CDR3 length equals 16 residues. The V gene lost 0 bases and the J gene lost 5 bases, with 13 bases spanning the gap. Germline CDR1 reads MNHEY; CDR2 reads SVGAGI. CDR3 residues: CASSYSWQGGTGELFF. The DNA for the CDR3 is TGTGCCAGCAGTTACTCGTGGCAGGGGGGTACCGGGGAGCTGTTTTTT.

This chain connects TRBV18 to TRBJ1-2, with TRBD1 matching 9 bases. The CDR3 runs 15 residues. Germline V gives CDR1 KGHSH, CDR2 LQKENI. The V segment lost 6 bases and the J segment 0 bases; nucleotides outside the gene matches: 5. This CDR3 is CASSTGGSPNYGYTF. CDR3 sequence (DNA): TGTGCCAGCTCTACAGGGGGCTCCCCTAACTATGGCTACACCTTC. The full variable domain, rest sourced from reference TRBV18 and TRBJ1-2, is NAGVMQNPRHLVRRRGQEARLRCSPMKGHSHVYWYRQLPEEGLKFMVYLQKENIIDESGMPKERFSAEFPKEGPSILRIQQVVRGDSAAYFCASSTGGSPNYGYTFGSGTRLTVV.

The chain joins TRBV27 to TRBJ1-3; D may be TRBD1 (6 bases). This CDR3 has 16 residues. Trimming left V 6 bases short and J 1 base short, with 16 bases between. CDR1 is MNHEY and CDR2 is SMNVEV in the germline V gene (reference sequence). The CDR3 loop is CASSLRGGWSGNTIYF. CDR3 bases: TGTGCCAGCAGCCTCAGGGGAGGGTGGTCTGGAAACACCATATATTTT.

The rearrangement uses TRBV11-2 and TRBJ1-2, with unresolved D. This CDR3 region has 14 residues. V was clipped by 0 bases and J by 7 bases, with 12 bases between them. Germline values: CDR1 SGHAT, CDR2 FQNNGV. CDR3 sequence: CASSLDRRSGGYTF. The DNA for the CDR3 is TGTGCCAGCAGCTTAGATCGGCGATCGGGTGGCTACACCTTC.

The rearrangement links TRBV5-5 to TRBJ1-2; D is uncertain. Germline CDR1 is SGHKS and CDR2 is YYEKEE (reference sequence). Trimming removed 4 bases from V and 8 bases from J, with 9 bases in between. The CDR3 length is 11 residues. This CDR3 is CASSGVRGYTF. CDR3 DNA: TGTGCCAGCAGCGGAGTACGAGGCTACACCTTC.

J is TRBJ1-5 and V is TRBV6-2 or TRBV6-3; D is possibly TRBD1 (6 bases). Germline V CDR1 and CDR2: MNHEY, SVGEGT. The CDR3 extends over 14 amino acids. V shed 5 bases and J shed 6 bases, with 14 bases lying between them. The CDR3 reads CASSRSNRVQPQHF. CDR3 DNA: TGTGCCAGCAGTCGCTCGAACAGGGTTCAGCCCCAGCATTTT.

The rearrangement joins TRBV7-8 to TRBJ1-1, with 8 bases aligning to TRBD1. The V and J ends lost 0 bases and 1 base, in that order; junction bases with no gene match: 7. The CDR3 runs 17 residues. Germline V CDR1 and CDR2: SGHVS, FQNEAQ. The CDR3: CASSLARTGRRNTEAFF. CDR3 nucleotide sequence: TGTGCCAGCAGCTTAGCGCGGACAGGGAGGCGGAACACTGAAGCTTTCTTT.

This sequence joins TRBV7-8 and TRBJ1-3; D might be TRBD1 (6 bases). The CDR3 loop spans 13 amino acids. Germline CDR1 is SGHVS and CDR2 is FQNEAQ. V was pared by 5 bases and J by 6 bases, with 11 bases between. This CDR3 reads CASSRGHENTIYF. CDR3 DNA: TGTGCCAGCAGCCGGGGACACGAAAACACCATATATTTT.

The genes are TRBV28 and TRBJ2-1, with 8 nucleotides matching TRBD2. With 6 bases clipped from V and 4 bases from J, the junction kept 11 bases outside the gene matches. The CDR3 runs to 16 residues. Germline lookup yields CDR1 MDHEN and CDR2 SYDVKM. The CDR3: CASSPAGAGHYNEQFF. In DNA form, the CDR3 reads TGTGCCAGCAGCCCAGCGGGAGCGGGGCATTACAATGAGCAGTTCTTC.

The J gene is TRBJ2-1, the V gene TRBV15; weak D call: TRBD2 (5 bases). The CDR3 totals 14 residues. Trimming removed 2 bases from V and 10 bases from J, with 15 bases in between. The germline gives CDR1 LNHNV, CDR2 YYDKDF (reference sequence). The CDR3 coding sequence is TGTGCCACCAGCAGACAATTCGGGGATGGCGAGCAGTTCTTC. Encoded protein: CATSRQFGDGEQFF.

This clone was recorded only once. The V and J genes are TRBV19 and TRBJ1-6; D is ambiguous. V shed 5 bases and J shed 7 bases, with 9 bases lying between them. Germline CDR1 reads LNHDA; CDR2 reads SQIVND (reference sequence). The CDR3 is made up of 13 amino acids. This CDR3 is CASSAAANSPLHF. CDR3 coding DNA: TGTGCCAGTAGTGCGGCAGCAAATTCACCCCTCCACTTT.

This clone was counted a single time. The chain joins TRBV3-1 (or the pseudogene TRBV3-2) to TRBJ1-2; D is unresolved. Between the trimmed V and J ends, which lost 4 bases and 0 bases, there was a span of 12 bases. CDR1 is LGHDT and CDR2 is YNNKEL in the germline V gene (reference sequence). The CDR3 has 15 residues. CDR3 region: CASSPSGSANYGYTF. The CDR3 coding sequence is TGTGCCAGCAGCCCCTCAGGCTCCGCTAACTATGGCTACACCTTC.

This sequence joins TRBV7-3 and TRBJ2-6, with 7 bases matching TRBD1. There are 17 residues in the CDR3. Germline CDR1 reads SGHTA; CDR2 reads FQGTGA. Germline trimming cut 4 bases from V and 2 bases from J; bases unmatched to any gene: 8. In nucleotides, the CDR3 is TGTGCCAGCAGCTCCCCTTACAGGGGTACTGGGGCCAACGTCCTGACTTTC. This codes for CASSSPYRGTGANVLTF.

The chain is built from TRBV27 and TRBJ2-7; TRBD1 might be the D (5 bases). From germline, CDR1 is MNHEY and CDR2 SMNVEV (reference sequence). Trimming shortened V by 7 bases and J by 2 bases, and 9 bases separated the two germline ends. There are 12 residues in the CDR3. The CDR3 region has the DNA TGTGCCAGCATGGGCAGGGCCTACGAGCAGTACTTC. Its translation is CASMGRAYEQYF.

The rearrangement uses TRBV19 and TRBJ1-4; the D is unclear. This CDR3 spans 15 amino acids. Germline CDR1 and CDR2: LNHDA and SQIVND (reference sequence). V was trimmed by 1 base and J by 0 bases, leaving 6 bases between them. The CDR3 sequence: CASSIAVATNEKLFF. The CDR3 DNA is TGTGCCAGTAGTATAGCGGTCGCAACTAATGAAAAACTGTTTTTT. The complete variable domain, with remaining parts taken from reference TRBV19 and TRBJ1-4, reads DGGITQSPKYLFRKEGQNVTLSCEQNLNHDAMYWYRQDPGQGLRLIYYSQIVNDFQKGDIAEGYSVSREKKESFPLTVTSAQKNPTAFYLCASSIAVATNEKLFFGSGTQLSVL.

This clone was observed a single time. V gene TRBV10-2 combines with J gene TRBJ2-2; D is unclear. V gave up 7 bases and J gave up 1 base, with 10 bases separating them. Germline V CDR1 and CDR2: WSHSY, SAAADI. The CDR3 is 14 amino acids. CDR3 in DNA: TGCGCCAGCATCCTGTCAGGGAACACCGGGGAGCTGTTTTTT. This translates into CASILSGNTGELFF.

The rearrangement joins TRBV6-5 to TRBJ1-1; no definite D call. CDR3 length equals 13 residues. Looked up from germline, CDR1 is MNHEY and CDR2 is SVGAGI. V lost 0 bases, J lost 6 bases, and 8 bases lay in between. CDR3 amino acids: CASSYSAASEAFF. The CDR3 region has the DNA TGTGCCAGCAGTTACTCCGCGGCGTCTGAAGCTTTCTTT.

This clone has a single count. The rearrangement joins TRBV19 to TRBJ1-2; TRBD1 matches at 7 bases. Germline values: CDR1 LNHDA, CDR2 SQIVND (reference sequence). The ends lost 4 bases at V and 5 bases at J; junction bases unmatched: 7. The CDR3 is 14 amino acids. This chain's CDR3 is CASSTSGTAYGYTF. CDR3 nucleotides: TGTGCCAGTAGTACTTCCGGGACAGCTTATGGCTACACCTTC. The variable domain in full, completed from reference TRBV19 and TRBJ1-2, reads DGGITQSPKYLFRKEGQNVTLSCEQNLNHDAMYWYRQDPGQGLRLIYYSQIVNDFQKGDIAEGYSVSREKKESFPLTVTSAQKNPTAFYLCASSTSGTAYGYTFGSGTRLTVV.

This sequence joins TRBV7-3 and TRBJ2-4; TRBD2 aligns across 10 bases. This CDR3 spans 16 amino acids. Trimming at V came to 5 bases and at J to 0 bases, leaving 4 bases not matched to a gene. Germline lookup yields CDR1 SGHTA and CDR2 FQGTGA. The CDR3 coding sequence is TGTGCCAGCAGCCCAAGCGGGGGGGTAGCCAAAAACATTCAGTACTTC. The encoded protein is CASSPSGGVAKNIQYF. The variable domain in full, with the rest retrieved from reference TRBV7-3 and TRBJ2-4, is GAGVSQTPSNKVTEKGKYVELRCDPISGHTALYWYRQSLGQGPEFLIYFQGTGAADDSGLPNDRFFAVRPEGSVSTLKIQRTERGDSAVYLCASSPSGGVAKNIQYFGAGTRLSVL.

This clone was detected only a few times. The chain employs TRBV6-2 or TRBV6-3 and TRBJ2-2; D might be TRBD2 (6 bases). The CDR3 is 12 amino acids. Germline CDR1 is MNHEY and CDR2 is SVGEGT. Deletions cut 5 bases from V and 7 bases from J, with 8 bases between. CDR3: CASSSGLGELFF. In DNA form, the CDR3 reads TGTGCCAGCAGTAGCGGGCTCGGGGAGCTGTTTTTT.

This clone has only one observation. The chain carries TRBV4-1 and TRBJ2-2; TRBD2 aligns across 11 bases. This CDR3 region has 17 residues. Losses at the gene ends were 2 bases for V and 3 bases for J; bases not matched to a gene: 5. Germline lookup yields CDR1 MGHRA and CDR2 YSYEKL. The chain's CDR3 is CASSQRSSGGDTGELFF. Here the CDR3 DNA reads TGCGCCAGCAGCCAACGAAGTAGCGGGGGGGACACCGGGGAGCTGTTTTTT.

The rearrangement links TRBV9 to TRBJ1-3, with 11 bases aligning to TRBD1. This CDR3 is 15 amino acids long. Germline V lookup: CDR1 SGDLS, CDR2 YYNGEE. V gave up 4 bases and J gave up 6 bases; unmatched junction bases: 6. CDR3 amino acids: CASSPRTGGENTIYF. The CDR3 DNA reads TGTGCCAGCAGCCCGAGGACAGGGGGCGAAAACACCATATATTTT.